The rows below give T cell receptor beta chains drawn from one sample of a study of T cells in localized non-small cell lung cancer. TCRdb's table, derived via immunoSEQ multiplex PCR, lists solely in-frame clones and lacks some. There are under 70,000 clones in the sample; 70% to 90% occur only once, and about 4.8% lies in the top ten. This specimen consisted of peripheral blood, obtained before any cancer treatment. All receptors come from a woman aged 35 to 70 with stage I lung adenocarcinoma. CDR3s include the opening cysteine and the closing phenylalanine or tryptophan. Fields, in order: V gene, CDR3 length, D gene, clone size, J gene, CDR3 protein, CDR3 DNA. D genes are given only for firm matches. Clone size appears in some rows only: once, few, many, or a class for an expanded clone.

TRBV7-3	14	TRBD2	.	TRBJ2-7	CASSLRAGPNEQYF	TGTGCCAGCAGCCTTCGAGCGGGGCCCAACGAGCAGTACTTC
TRBV2	14	.	few	TRBJ2-7	CASSEGLRISEQYF	TGTGCCAGCAGTGAGGGACTCCGGATTAGTGAGCAGTACTTC
TRBV7-2	14	TRBD1	.	TRBJ2-5	CASSADRMRETQYF	TGTGCCAGCAGCGCGGACAGGATGCGGGAGACCCAGTACTTC
TRBV6-1	13	.	.	TRBJ1-2	CASSEVQNYGYTF	TGTGCCAGCAGTGAAGTCCAGAACTATGGCTACACCTTC
TRBV4-2	14	.	.	TRBJ1-1	CASSRVTVNTEAFF	TGTGCCAGCAGCCGGGTGACGGTGAACACTGAAGCTTTCTTT
TRBV5-1	15	TRBD1	once	TRBJ1-1	CASSLTGTGNTEAFF	TGCGCCAGCAGCTTAACCGGGACAGGGAACACTGAAGCTTTCTTT
TRBV6-5	13	.	.	TRBJ2-7	CASSYTGSYEQYF	TGTGCCAGCAGTTATACGGGCTCCTACGAGCAGTACTTC
TRBV27	14	TRBD1	once	TRBJ2-7	CASSFRTGPQEQYF	TGTGCCAGCAGTTTTAGGACAGGCCCTCAGGAGCAGTACTTC
TRBV9	15	TRBD1	.	TRBJ2-7	CASSPTGTASYEQYF	TGTGCCAGCAGCCCCACCGGGACAGCCTCCTACGAGCAGTACTTC
TRBV29-1	13	.	.	TRBJ2-1	CSVEFPDWNEQFF	TGCAGCGTTGAGTTTCCAGATTGGAATGAGCAGTTCTTC
TRBV19	13	TRBD2	.	TRBJ2-5	CASSMGGGETQYF	TGTGCCAGTAGTATGGGGGGAGGGGAGACCCAGTACTTC
TRBV7-9	13	.	.	TRBJ1-1	CASSFGGNTEAFF	TGTGCCAGCAGCTTTGGGGGGAACACTGAAGCTTTCTTT
TRBV27	13	.	few	TRBJ1-2	CASSITAAYGYTF	TGTGCCAGCAGTATCACAGCGGCCTATGGCTACACCTTC
TRBV7-9	17	TRBD2	.	TRBJ2-5	CASSPPRGTSASETQYF	TGTGCCAGCAGCCCCCCCCGCGGGACTAGCGCCTCTGAGACCCAGTACTTC
TRBV7-2	15	.	.	TRBJ2-1	CASSLLRSSYNEQFF	TGTGCCAGCAGCCTACTGAGGAGCTCCTACAATGAGCAGTTCTTC
TRBV19	17	.	.	TRBJ2-5	CASSTHPAGQIQETQYF	TGTGCCAGTAGTACTCACCCCGCGGGACAGATCCAAGAGACCCAGTACTTC
TRBV19	15	TRBD1	.	TRBJ1-2	CASSPRQGPSYGYTF	TGTGCCAGTAGTCCCCGACAGGGGCCTTCCTATGGCTACACCTTC
TRBV6-1	15	.	.	TRBJ1-4	CASSEQAGANEKLFF	TGTGCCAGCAGTGAACAGGCCGGGGCTAATGAAAAACTGTTTTTT
TRBV7-9	13	.	.	TRBJ2-5	CASSWGPKETQYF	TGTGCCAGCAGCTGGGGACCGAAGGAAACCCAGTACTTC
TRBV5-4	12	.	.	TRBJ1-1	CASSYEDRLAFF	TGTGCCAGCAGCTATGAAGACAGGCTGGCTTTCTTT
TRBV6-6	15	.	.	TRBJ1-1	CASSYGAPLNTEAFF	TGTGCCAGCAGTTACGGGGCGCCCCTGAACACTGAAGCTTTCTTT
TRBV7-2	15	.	.	TRBJ2-2	CASSPSWTTTGELFF	TGTGCCAGCAGCCCGAGCTGGACGACTACCGGGGAGCTGTTTTTT
TRBV19	14	.	.	TRBJ1-1	CASTSLRVNTEAFF	TGTGCCAGTACAAGCCTCAGAGTGAACACTGAAGCTTTCTTT
TRBV20-1	11	.	medium-sized	TRBJ2-1	CSARAAGEQFF	TGCAGTGCTAGAGCGGCGGGGGAGCAGTTCTTC
TRBV28	12	.	.	TRBJ1-5	CASTQIGQPQHF	TGTGCCAGCACCCAGATAGGTCAGCCCCAGCATTTT
TRBV6-6	13	.	.	TRBJ1-2	CASSMGLFYGYTF	TGTGCCAGCAGTATGGGACTGTTTTATGGCTACACCTTC
TRBV9	15	TRBD2	.	TRBJ2-1	CASNTGTSVYNEQFF	TGTGCCAGCAACACCGGGACTAGTGTTTACAATGAGCAGTTCTTC
TRBV7-6	13	.	once	TRBJ1-1	CASRGWAEPEAFF	TGTGCCAGCAGGGGCTGGGCAGAACCTGAAGCTTTCTTT
TRBV10-3	14	TRBD1	.	TRBJ2-2	CAIRGQGDTGELFF	TGTGCCATCCGAGGACAGGGTGACACCGGGGAGCTGTTTTTT
TRBV6-6	11	.	.	TRBJ2-7	CASRSGLEQYF	TGTGCCAGCAGATCTGGGCTTGAGCAGTACTTC
TRBV7-2	14	.	.	TRBJ2-3	CASSLGRPTDTQYF	TGTGCCAGCAGCTTAGGTCGTCCCACAGATACGCAGTATTTT
TRBV19	11	.	.	TRBJ2-7	CATSGDYEQYF	TGTGCCACTTCGGGGGACTACGAGCAGTACTTC